The 22 T cell receptor beta chains below were found in one sample sequenced in a study of CD8+ T cells in alopecia areata. It was cDNA, reverse transcribed from extracted RNA, that served as the sequencing template. Generated by immunoSEQ multiplex PCR, the TCRdb table keeps only in-frame clones and is missing some. In the table there are 200,000 to 250,000 clones, 55% to 70% of which are singletons. Noted treatment: oral pan-JAK inhibitor, 5-10 mg twice daily. Sequencing used CD4+ T cells sorted from blood, obtained at week 4, from a patient treated with tofacitinib. Receptors were obtained from a human donor with alopecia areata.

The chain is built from TRBV27 and TRBJ2-1; 7 bases are shared with TRBD2. Trimming at V came to 0 bases and at J to 8 bases, leaving 4 bases not matched to a gene. CDR3 size: 14 residues. The germline gives CDR1 MNHEY, CDR2 SMNVEV (reference sequence). This CDR3 reads CASSLSGRGHEQFF. In DNA, the CDR3 is TGTGCCAGCAGTTTATCAGGGAGGGGACATGAGCAGTTCTTC.

V usage is TRBV6-5 and J usage is TRBJ1-2; perhaps TRBD1 as D (6 bases). The V and J ends lost 0 bases and 4 bases respectively, with 12 bases between them. This CDR3 is built from 15 residues. Germline V CDR1 and CDR2: MNHEY, SVGAGI. The DNA of the CDR3 is TGTGCCAGCAGTTACTCGGACAGCCACCTCTATGGCTACACCTTC. Its protein product is CASSYSDSHLYGYTF.

CDR3: CASTVGGHIFSEAFF. For the CDR3, the DNA is TGTGCCAGTACGGTCGGGGGGCACATATTCTCTGAAGCTTTCTTT. The genes are TRBV19 and TRBJ1-1; perhaps TRBD1 as D (6 bases). Germline CDR1 is LNHDA and CDR2 is SQIVND (reference sequence). Trimming shortened V by 7 bases and J by 6 bases, and 21 bases separated the two germline ends. The CDR3 loop spans 15 amino acids.

This sequence joins TRBV6-6 and TRBJ1-6, with D uncertain. This CDR3 is built from 15 residues. Germline loops: CDR1 MNHNY, CDR2 SVGAGI (reference sequence). Trimming cost V 5 bases and J 4 bases, with 12 bases left between them. CDR3 sequence reads: CASSSPTEYNSPLHF. The CDR3, as DNA: TGTGCCAGCAGTAGCCCCACAGAGTATAATTCACCCCTCCACTTT.

This chain connects TRBV5-4 to TRBJ2-3, with D unclear. The CDR3 has 14 residues. The germline V and J ends were trimmed by 4 bases and 0 bases, with 9 bases remaining between them. Germline-derived CDR1 and CDR2 are SGHNT and YYREEE (reference sequence). The CDR3 sequence: CASSTYSSTDTQYF. CDR3 DNA: TGTGCCAGCAGCACTTACTCCAGCACAGATACGCAGTATTTT.

This sequence joins TRBV7-9 and TRBJ2-2, with D perhaps TRBD2 (6 bases). CDR1 is SEHNR, CDR2 FQNEAQ, per germline (reference sequence). The CDR3 covers 14 residues. The V end was cut by 1 base, the J end by 4 bases, with 7 bases between. The CDR3 loop is CASSLGTITGELFF. The CDR3 bases are TGTGCCAGCAGCTTAGGGACTATCACCGGGGAGCTGTTTTTT.

The chain couples TRBV5-1 to TRBJ1-1; possibly TRBD1 for D (6 bases). CDR1 and CDR2 from the germline V gene are SGHRS and YFSETQ. The CDR3 totals 14 residues. V gave up 4 bases and J gave up 4 bases, with 14 bases separating them. The CDR3 sequence is CASSEQGVATEAFF. For the CDR3, the DNA is TGCGCCAGCAGCGAACAGGGCGTTGCCACTGAAGCTTTCTTT. Combining the CDR3 with reference TRBV5-1 and TRBJ1-1 gives the whole variable domain KAGVTQTPRYLIKTRGQQVTLSCSPISGHRSVSWYQQTPGQGLQFLFEYFSETQRNKGNFPGRFSGRQFSNSRSEMNVSTLELGDSALYLCASSEQGVATEAFFGQGTRLTVV.

This chain links TRBV6-5 with TRBJ2-3; maybe TRBD2 (5 bases). This CDR3 spans 13 amino acids. Trimming stripped 6 bases from V and 5 bases from J, with 12 bases between. The germline gives CDR1 MNHEY, CDR2 SVGAGI. The CDR3 loop is CASRSGREDTQYF. The CDR3 nucleotides read TGTGCCAGCAGGTCGGGAAGGGAAGATACGCAGTATTTT.

This chain connects TRBV19 to TRBJ2-1; D call uncertain. The length of the CDR3 is 13 residues. V lost 5 bases and J lost 10, with 15 bases in between. From germline, CDR1 is LNHDA and CDR2 SQIVND (reference sequence). For the CDR3, the DNA is TGTGCCAGTAGTTCCCAACGCCTTGGGGAGCAGTTCTTC. Amino acids: CASSSQRLGEQFF.

The V gene is TRBV29-1, the J gene TRBJ2-1, with D unclear. Per germline, CDR1 SQVTM and CDR2 ANQGSEA. CDR3 length: 11 residues. The V end lost 6 bases, the J end lost 16 bases, and 19 bases lay between the germline ends. The CDR3 region is CSVTGDIGYFF. CDR3 in DNA: TGCAGCGTCACTGGCGACATAGGGTATTTCTTC.

This clone was seen only a few times. V usage is TRBV10-1 and J usage is TRBJ2-2; TRBD2 matches at 9 bases. The V segment lost 6 bases and the J segment 4 bases; nucleotides outside the gene matches: 9. Germline V gives CDR1 WNHNN, CDR2 SYGVQD (reference sequence). This CDR3 comprises 16 residues. CDR3 protein: CASSIEGLAATGELFF. The CDR3 DNA follows: TGCGCCAGCAGCATAGAGGGACTAGCTGCCACCGGGGAGCTGTTTTTT.

CDR3 in DNA: TGTGCCAGCAGCTCGGGACTTCCGGCCGGGGAGCTGTTTTTT. This gives the protein CASSSGLPAGELFF. The V and J genes are TRBV7-2 and TRBJ2-2; tentative D call: TRBD2 (6 bases). Deletions cut 4 bases from V and 6 bases from J, with 12 bases between. The CDR3 is 14 amino acids. The germline gives CDR1 SGHTA, CDR2 FQGNSA.

The rearrangement joins TRBV29-1 to TRBJ1-1; the D is unclear. Trimming took 3 bases from V and 5 from J, leaving 13 bases between them. Germline lookup yields CDR1 SQVTM and CDR2 ANQGSEA. The CDR3 runs to 13 residues. The DNA for the CDR3 is TGCAGCGTTGAGGAGACCGGCGTAACTGAAGCTTTCTTT. Encoded protein: CSVEETGVTEAFF.

The chain links TRBV7-9 to TRBJ2-3, with D hard to call. This CDR3 is built from 15 residues. Germline V gene sequence: CDR1 SEHNR, CDR2 FQNEAQ (reference sequence). The V and J ends lost 0 bases and 1 base respectively, with 8 bases between them. The CDR3 sequence: CASSLAVGRTDTQYF. CDR3 coding DNA: TGTGCCAGCAGCTTAGCGGTTGGACGCACAGATACGCAGTATTTT.

The chain recombines TRBV30 with TRBJ1-5; D call uncertain. The CDR3 spans 13 residues. Germline V gene sequence: CDR1 GTSNPN, CDR2 SVGIG (reference sequence). The V end lost 1 base, the J end lost 7 bases, and 11 bases lay between the germline ends. DNA of the CDR3: TGTGCCTGGAGTGCTCGGCTGGGGCAGCCCCAGCATTTT. Amino acid sequence: CAWSARLGQPQHF.

This clone was seen a handful of times. The V call is TRBV29-1, the J call TRBJ2-5; 7 bases agree with TRBD1. Trimming took 7 bases from V and 5 from J; bases not matched to a gene: 10. Germline V gene sequence: CDR1 SQVTM, CDR2 ANQGSEA. This CDR3 comprises 13 residues. The CDR3 protein is CSEGTVGRETQYF. The DNA of the CDR3 is TGCAGCGAAGGGACAGTGGGTCGGGAGACCCAGTACTTC.

This chain links TRBV6-6 with TRBJ2-3; no definite D call. Between the trimmed V and J ends, which lost 6 bases and 1 base, there was a span of 11 bases. Germline V CDR1 and CDR2: MNHNY, SVGAGI (reference sequence). The CDR3 length is 14 residues. The CDR3 sequence: CASRLAVGTDTQYF. CDR3 nucleotides: TGTGCCAGCAGGCTGGCGGTTGGCACAGATACGCAGTATTTT.

V and J are TRBV7-3 and TRBJ2-2; maybe TRBD1 (6 bases). Germline loops: CDR1 SGHTA, CDR2 FQGTGA. V lost 2 bases, J lost 4 bases, and 11 bases lay in between. This CDR3 is built from 15 residues. The CDR3 coding sequence is TGTGCCAGCAGCTTATCAGGGGACCGCACCGGGGAGCTGTTTTTT. Protein sequence: CASSLSGDRTGELFF. Filled out from reference TRBV7-3 and TRBJ2-2, the complete variable domain reads GAGVSQTPSNKVTEKGKYVELRCDPISGHTALYWYRQSLGQGPEFLIYFQGTGAADDSGLPNDRFFAVRPEGSVSTLKIQRTERGDSAVYLCASSLSGDRTGELFFGEGSRLTVL.

This clone appeared a single time. Since a much larger clone is just one base distant, this may be a read error. In the same sample, other DNA sequences code for this CDR3. V and J are TRBV18 and TRBJ2-6, with D unclear. CDR1 and CDR2 (germline): KGHSH, LQKENI. V gave up 3 bases and J gave up 4 bases, with 4 bases separating them. The CDR3 contains 13 residues. DNA of the CDR3: TGTGCCAGCTCACCGGGGGGGGCCAACGTCCTGACTTTC. This codes for CASSPGGANVLTF.

This clone was observed a handful of times. V gene TRBV9 combines with J gene TRBJ2-5; D remains ambiguous. The germline V gene encodes CDR1 SGDLS and CDR2 YYNGEE. The CDR3 length is 12 residues. V lost 4 bases and J 3 bases, leaving 7 bases between the germline ends. The CDR3 region is CASSKTEETQYF. CDR3 DNA sequence: TGTGCCAGCAGCAAGACCGAAGAGACCCAGTACTTC.

The chain combines TRBV5-4 with TRBJ2-1; a weak D match, TRBD1 (5 bases). The germline V gene has CDR1 SGHNT and CDR2 YYREEE (reference sequence). The V end lost 3 bases, the J end lost 2 bases, and 15 bases lay between the germline ends. The CDR3 spans 16 residues. This CDR3 is CASSYAGIGAYNEQFF. CDR3 nucleotides: TGTGCCAGCAGCTATGCTGGTATAGGGGCCTACAATGAGCAGTTCTTC.

The chain employs TRBV5-4 and TRBJ2-1; 11 nucleotides align to TRBD2. J was trimmed by 6 bases and V by 4 bases; bases with no gene match: 9. Germline loops: CDR1 SGHNT, CDR2 YYREEE (reference sequence). The CDR3 has 16 residues. The CDR3 DNA is TGTGCCAGCAGCATCCCGACTAGCGGGGAAGGCAATGAGCAGTTCTTC. This encodes CASSIPTSGEGNEQFF.